This T cell receptor beta chain appears in the sequencing data of a study of cytomegalovirus exposure and HLA in healthy donors. Germline CDR1 SGHAT, CDR2 FQNNGV. The junction had 3 bases not matched to a gene; V was cut back by 5 bases and J by 4 bases. There are 15 residues in the CDR3. PCR employed 60 Vbeta and 13 Jbeta primers. Data came from immunoSEQ multiplex PCR; TCRdb stores just in-frame clones and leaves some out. The sample has under 200,000 clones, 78% seen once. Study-level points and caveats: A classifier reportedly called cytomegalovirus status with high sensitivity and specificity. The authors later found most CMV-associated TCR beta chains appeared HLA-restricted. It was reported that TCR beta sequences correctly inferred the HLA-A and HLA-B alleles for most subjects. For presence/absence analyses, sequencing depth was assumed to be roughly uniform across donors.

This clone was seen just once. The antigen is unknown. Material: PBMCs. The chain is built from TRBV11-2 and TRBJ2-2; TRBD2 matches 11 bases. The receptor was derived from a woman between 50 and 59 years old in good health and CMV-seropositive. This CDR3 is CASSLAGGGTGELFF. DNA of the CDR3: TGTGCCAGCAGCCTAGCGGGAGGCGGCACCGGGGAGCTGTTTTTT.